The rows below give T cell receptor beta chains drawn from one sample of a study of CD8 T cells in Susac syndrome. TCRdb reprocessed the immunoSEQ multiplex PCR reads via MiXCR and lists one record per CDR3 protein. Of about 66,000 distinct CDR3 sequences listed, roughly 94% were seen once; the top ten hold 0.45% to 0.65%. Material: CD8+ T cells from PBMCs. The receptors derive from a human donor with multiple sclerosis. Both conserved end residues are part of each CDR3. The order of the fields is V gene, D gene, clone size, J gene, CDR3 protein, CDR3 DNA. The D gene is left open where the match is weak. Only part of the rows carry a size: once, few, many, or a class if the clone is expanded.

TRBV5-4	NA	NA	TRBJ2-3	CASSPLLGVINTQYF	TGTGCCAGCAGCCCCCTTTTGGGGGTTATTAATACGCAGTATTTT
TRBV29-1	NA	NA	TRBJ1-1	CSVEVNTEAFF	TGCAGCGTTGAGGTGAACACTGAAGCTTTCTTT
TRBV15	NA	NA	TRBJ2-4	CATSDGQYYGNIQYF	TGTGCCACCAGCGACGGCCAGTATTATGGAAACATTCAGTACTTC
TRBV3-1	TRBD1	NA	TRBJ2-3	CASSQGRGLVDTQYF	TGTGCCAGCAGCCAAGGCAGGGGGCTCGTGGATACGCAGTATTTT
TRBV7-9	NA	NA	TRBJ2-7	CASSLSESYEQYF	TGTGCCAGCAGCCTCTCGGAGAGCTACGAGCAGTACTTC
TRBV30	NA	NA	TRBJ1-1	CAWSEGGTEAFF	TGTGCCTGGAGTGAGGGAGGAACTGAAGCTTTCTTT
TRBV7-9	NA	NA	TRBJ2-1	CASSLAGPYNEQFF	TGTGCCAGCAGCTTAGCGGGACCGTACAATGAGCAGTTCTTC
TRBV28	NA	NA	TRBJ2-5	CASSLDSEETQYF	TGTGCCAGCAGTTTGGACAGCGAAGAGACCCAGTACTTC
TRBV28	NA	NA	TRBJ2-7	CASSFYHYEQYF	TGTGCCAGCAGTTTCTACCACTACGAGCAGTACTTC
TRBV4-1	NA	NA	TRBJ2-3	CASSQASGSTDTQYF	TGCGCCAGCAGCCAAGCTTCTGGAAGCACAGATACGCAGTATTTT
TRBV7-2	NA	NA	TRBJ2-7	CAVGYEQYF	TGTGCCGTGGGATACGAGCAGTACTTC
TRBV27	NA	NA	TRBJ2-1	CASSFAVSNEQFF	TGTGCCAGCAGTTTTGCGGTGAGCAATGAGCAGTTCTTC
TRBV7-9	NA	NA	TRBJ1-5	CASSSETGLNQPQHF	TGTGCCAGCAGCTCAGAGACAGGCCTCAATCAGCCCCAGCATTTT
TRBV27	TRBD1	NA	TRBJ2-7	CASSPGQGAPRYF	TGTGCCAGCAGCCCCGGACAGGGGGCCCCAAGGTACTTC
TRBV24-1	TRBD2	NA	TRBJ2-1	CATSDLAGEAFF	TGTGCCACCAGTGATTTAGCGGGAGAGGCGTTCTTC
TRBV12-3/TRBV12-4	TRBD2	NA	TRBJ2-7	CASREGTSRQYEQYF	TGTGCCAGCAGGGAGGGGACTAGCCGCCAGTACGAGCAGTACTTC
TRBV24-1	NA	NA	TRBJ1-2	CATSEGAGYGYTF	TGTGCCACCAGTGAGGGGGCCGGGTATGGCTACACCTTC
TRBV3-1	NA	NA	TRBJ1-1	CASSQDRKERGTNTEAFF	TGTGCCAGCAGCCAAGATAGGAAGGAGAGGGGGACTAACACTGAAGCTTTCTTT
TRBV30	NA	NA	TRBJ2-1	CAWRSPAEYEQFF	TGTGCCTGGAGGAGCCCAGCAGAGTATGAGCAGTTCTTC
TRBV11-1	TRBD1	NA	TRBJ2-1	CASSRTGNYNEQFF	TGTGCCAGCAGCCGGACAGGGAACTACAATGAGCAGTTCTTC
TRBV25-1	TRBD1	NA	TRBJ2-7	CASSGRQGGEQYF	TGTGCCAGCAGTGGCCGACAGGGCGGGGAGCAGTACTTC
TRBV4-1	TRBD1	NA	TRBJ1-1	CASSQVQGARGTEAFF	TGCGCCAGCAGCCAAGTACAGGGGGCGCGCGGCACTGAAGCTTTCTTT
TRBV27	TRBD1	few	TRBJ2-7	CASSVFGTGLYEQYF	TGTGCCAGCAGTGTTTTCGGGACAGGGCTGTACGAGCAGTACTTC
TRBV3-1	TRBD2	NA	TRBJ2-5	CASSQLEREWGETQYF	TGTGCCAGCAGCCAACTCGAGCGGGAGTGGGGAGAGACCCAGTACTTC
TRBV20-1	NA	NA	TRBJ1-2	CSARYGYTF	TGCAGTGCTAGGTATGGCTACACCTTC
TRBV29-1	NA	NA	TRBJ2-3	CSLQGATSTDTQYF	TGCAGCTTACAAGGGGCCACAAGCACAGATACGCAGTATTTT
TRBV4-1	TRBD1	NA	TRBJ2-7	CASSRRDRGDEQYF	TGCGCCAGCAGCCGACGGGACAGGGGCGACGAGCAGTACTTC
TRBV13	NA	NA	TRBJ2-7	CASSGDGTHEQYF	TGTGCCAGCAGCGGAGACGGGACTCACGAGCAGTACTTC
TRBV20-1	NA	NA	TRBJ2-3	CSARVRETAQYF	TGCAGTGCTAGGGTTCGTGAAACGGCGCAGTATTTT
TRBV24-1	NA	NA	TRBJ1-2	CATSGDSNYGYTF	TGTGCCACCAGTGGTGACTCTAACTATGGCTACACCTTC
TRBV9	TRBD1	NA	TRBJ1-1	CASSVTGAVDTEAFF	TGTGCCAGCAGCGTGACAGGGGCAGTCGACACTGAAGCTTTCTTT
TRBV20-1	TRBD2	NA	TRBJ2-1	CSAWSGGDYNEQFF	TGCAGTGCTTGGAGCGGGGGGGACTACAATGAGCAGTTCTTC
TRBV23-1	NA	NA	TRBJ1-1	CASSQSVVNTEAFF	TGCGCCAGCAGTCAATCTGTTGTGAACACTGAAGCTTTCTTT
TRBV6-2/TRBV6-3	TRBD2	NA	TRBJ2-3	CASSSLAGVGTDTQYF	TGTGCCAGCAGCTCCCTAGCGGGAGTTGGTACAGATACGCAGTATTTT
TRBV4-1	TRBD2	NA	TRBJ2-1	CASSLLAGALNEQFF	TGCGCCAGCAGCCTTCTAGCGGGAGCACTCAATGAGCAGTTCTTC
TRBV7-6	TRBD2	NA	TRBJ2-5	CASSPPGAGGLETQYF	TGTGCCAGCAGCCCCCCGGGAGCGGGGGGTTTAGAGACCCAGTACTTC
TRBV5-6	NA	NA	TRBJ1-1	CASSSVSAEAFF	TGTGCCAGCAGCTCTGTTAGCGCTGAAGCTTTCTTT
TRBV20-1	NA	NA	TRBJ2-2	CSARDQAQDTGELFF	TGCAGTGCTAGAGATCAGGCCCAAGACACCGGGGAGCTGTTTTTT
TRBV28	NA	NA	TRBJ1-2	CASSPIRGARDYTF	TGTGCCAGCAGTCCTATTCGCGGTGCACGGGACTACACCTTC
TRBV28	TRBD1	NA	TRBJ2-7	CASRTGQGFYEQYF	TGTGCCAGCAGGACAGGACAGGGGTTTTACGAGCAGTACTTC
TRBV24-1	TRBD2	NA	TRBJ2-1	CATSDVGTSGRGSYNEQFF	TGTGCCACCAGTGACGTCGGGACTAGCGGGAGGGGATCCTACAATGAGCAGTTCTTC
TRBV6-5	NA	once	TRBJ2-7	CASSYSLYEQYF	TGTGCCAGCAGTTACTCACTCTACGAGCAGTACTTC
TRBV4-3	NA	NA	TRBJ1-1	CASSQDSSETEAFF	TGCGCCAGCAGCCAAGATAGTTCAGAGACTGAAGCTTTCTTT
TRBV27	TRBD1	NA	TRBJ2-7	CASSPRTFTGQGIYEQYF	TGTGCCAGCAGCCCTCGAACGTTCACGGGACAGGGGATCTACGAGCAGTACTTC
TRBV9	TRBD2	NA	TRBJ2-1	CASSVDGGAGNEQFF	TGTGCCAGCAGCGTAGACGGGGGGGCCGGGAATGAGCAGTTCTTC
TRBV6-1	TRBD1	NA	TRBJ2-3	CASSQGQRYGATQYF	TGTGCCAGCAGCCAGGGACAGCGGTACGGGGCTACGCAGTATTTT
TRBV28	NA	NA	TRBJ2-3	CASSLPAESTDTQYF	TGTGCCAGCAGCCTCCCCGCGGAGAGCACAGATACGCAGTATTTT
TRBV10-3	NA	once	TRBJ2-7	CATRLGVGYEQYF	TGTGCCACCCGTCTAGGTGTTGGCTACGAGCAGTACTTC
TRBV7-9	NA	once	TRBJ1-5	CASSLANQPQHF	TGTGCCAGCAGCTTAGCCAATCAGCCCCAGCATTTT
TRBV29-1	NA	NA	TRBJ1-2	CSVEEGTGYTF	TGCAGCGTTGAAGAGGGAACGGGCTACACCTTC
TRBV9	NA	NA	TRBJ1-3	CASSVTGDSGNTIYF	TGTGCCAGCAGCGTGACAGGAGACTCTGGAAACACCATATATTTT
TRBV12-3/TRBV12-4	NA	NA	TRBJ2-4	CASSFGAKNIQYF	TGTGCCAGCAGTTTCGGGGCCAAAAACATTCAGTACTTC
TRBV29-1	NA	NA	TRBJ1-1	CSVEVGTEAFF	TGCAGCGTGGAGGTAGGGACTGAAGCTTTCTTT
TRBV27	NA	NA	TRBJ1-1	CASSPTGWQAFF	TGTGCCAGCAGCCCAACAGGGTGGCAGGCTTTCTTT
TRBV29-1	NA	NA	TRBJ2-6	CSVEAGSGANVLTF	TGCAGCGTTGAAGCCGGCTCTGGGGCCAACGTCCTGACTTTC